The 3 T cell receptor beta chains presented below share a single source sample, sequenced in a study of blood T cell repertoires in COVID-19. Only in-frame clones appear in the TCRdb table, and some are missing; sequencing was by immunoSEQ multiplex PCR. Here the sample spans more than 95,000 clones, 70% to 90% being singletons. Specimen: peripheral blood. All receptors derive from a human donor in a cohort sampled during active COVID-19.

The chain uses TRBV5-4 and TRBJ1-5, with 9 bases matching TRBD1. CDR1 is SGHNT, CDR2 YYREEE, per germline (reference sequence). The CDR3 length is 15 residues. With V trimmed by 3 bases and J by 4 bases, 5 bases remained unmatched. For the CDR3, the DNA is TGTGCCAGCAGCTCGGGACAGGGCGCTAATCAGCCCCAGCATTTT. Its translation is CASSSGQGANQPQHF.

This sequence joins TRBV7-8 and TRBJ2-7, with 9 nucleotides matching TRBD1. V lost 3 bases, J lost 6 bases, and 9 bases stayed unmatched. The CDR3 length is 15 residues. CDR1 and CDR2 (germline): SGHVS, FQNEAQ. The CDR3, as DNA: TGTGCCAGCAGCTTCCCGACAGGGGGTAGAGGCGAGCAGTACTTC. Protein sequence: CASSFPTGGRGEQYF.

In this sample, this clone turned up once. This sequence joins TRBV4-2 and TRBJ1-2; possibly TRBD1 for D (5 bases). The ends were cut back, 2 bases at V and 4 bases at J, with 11 bases in the middle. The CDR3 is 14 amino acids. CDR1 is LGHNA, CDR2 YNFKEQ, per germline. The CDR3 nucleotides read TGTGCCAGCAGCCAAACAGGTCTAGGCTATGGCTACACCTTC. Protein: CASSQTGLGYGYTF.